The clone carrying this TCR beta chain was counted between two and nine times. PCR involved 60 Vbeta and 13 Jbeta primers. Produced via immunoSEQ multiplex PCR; TCRdb's table is partial and in-frame only. This sample has around 190,000 clones; around 73% occur once, and the top ten carry just under 3%. The CDR3 is 13 amino acids. Germline CDR1 and CDR2: LNHDA and SQIVND (reference sequence). Trimming pared 4 bases from V and 1 base from J, leaving 6 bases between. This entry comes from a study of cytomegalovirus exposure and HLA in healthy donors. The chain recombines TRBV19 with TRBJ2-3; D is unclear. Material for sequencing was PBMCs. The receptor comes from a woman in her twenties or thirties in good health and CMV-seronegative. The CDR3 region has the DNA TGTGCCAGTAGTACGGTCCGCACAGATACGCAGTATTTT. Protein sequence: CASSTVRTDTQYF.